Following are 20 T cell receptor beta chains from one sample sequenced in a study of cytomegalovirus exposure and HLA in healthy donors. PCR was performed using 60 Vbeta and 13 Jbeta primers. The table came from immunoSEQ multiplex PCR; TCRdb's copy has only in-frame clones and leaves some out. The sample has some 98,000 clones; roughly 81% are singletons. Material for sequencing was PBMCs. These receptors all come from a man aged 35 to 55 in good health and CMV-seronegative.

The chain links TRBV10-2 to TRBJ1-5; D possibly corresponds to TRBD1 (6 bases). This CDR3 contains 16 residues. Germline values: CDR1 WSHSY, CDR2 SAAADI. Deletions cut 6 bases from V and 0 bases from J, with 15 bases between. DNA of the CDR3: TGCGCCAGCAGATCGACAGGAGCCCATAGCAATCAGCCCCAGCATTTT. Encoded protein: CASRSTGAHSNQPQHF.

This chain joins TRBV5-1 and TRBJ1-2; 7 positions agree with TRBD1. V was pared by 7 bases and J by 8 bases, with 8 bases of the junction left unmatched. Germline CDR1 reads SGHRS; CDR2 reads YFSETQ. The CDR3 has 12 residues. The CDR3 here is CASRAGGNGYTF. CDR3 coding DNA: TGCGCCAGCCGCGCAGGGGGTAACGGCTACACCTTC. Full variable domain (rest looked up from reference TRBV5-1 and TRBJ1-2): KAGVTQTPRYLIKTRGQQVTLSCSPISGHRSVSWYQQTPGQGLQFLFEYFSETQRNKGNFPGRFSGRQFSNSRSEMNVSTLELGDSALYLCASRAGGNGYTFGSGTRLTVV.

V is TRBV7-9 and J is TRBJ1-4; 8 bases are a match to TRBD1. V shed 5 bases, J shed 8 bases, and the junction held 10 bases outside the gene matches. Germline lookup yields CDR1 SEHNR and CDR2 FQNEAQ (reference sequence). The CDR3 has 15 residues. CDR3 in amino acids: CASSLRTGREEKLFF. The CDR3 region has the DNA TGTGCCAGCAGCCTACGGACAGGGAGGGAGGAAAAACTGTTTTTT.

The CDR3 DNA sequence: TGTGCCACAAAACCCGGGACAGCATACACAGATACGCAGTATTTT. Its protein is CATKPGTAYTDTQYF. The V and J genes are TRBV19 and TRBJ2-3; 7 bases match TRBD1. CDR3 size: 15 residues. Unmatched junction bases numbered 12, after V lost 10 bases and J lost 2 bases. Germline lookup yields CDR1 LNHDA and CDR2 SQIVND (reference sequence).

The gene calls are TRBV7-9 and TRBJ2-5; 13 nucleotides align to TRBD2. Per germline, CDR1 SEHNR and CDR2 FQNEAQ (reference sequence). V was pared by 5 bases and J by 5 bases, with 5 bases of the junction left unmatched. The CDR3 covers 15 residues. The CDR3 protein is CASSTSGGALETQYF. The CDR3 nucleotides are TGTGCCAGCAGCACTAGCGGGGGGGCCTTGGAGACCCAGTACTTC. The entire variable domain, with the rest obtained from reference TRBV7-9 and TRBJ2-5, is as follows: DTGVSQNPRHKITKRGQNVTFRCDPISEHNRLYWYRQTLGQGPEFLTYFQNEAQLEKSRLLSDRFSAERPKGSFSTLEIQRTEQGDSAMYLCASSTSGGALETQYFGPGTRLLVL.

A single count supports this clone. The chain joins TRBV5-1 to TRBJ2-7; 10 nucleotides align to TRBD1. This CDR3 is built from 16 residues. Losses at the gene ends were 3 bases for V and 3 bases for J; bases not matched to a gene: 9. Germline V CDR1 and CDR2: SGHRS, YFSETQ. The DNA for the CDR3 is TGCGCCAGCAGCTACGATCCGGGACAGGGGTTCTACGAGCAGTACTTC. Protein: CASSYDPGQGFYEQYF.

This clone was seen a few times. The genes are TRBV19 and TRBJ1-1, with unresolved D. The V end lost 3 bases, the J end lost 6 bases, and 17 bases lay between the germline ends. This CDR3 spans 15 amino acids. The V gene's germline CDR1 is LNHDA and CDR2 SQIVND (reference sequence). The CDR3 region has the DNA TGTGCCAGTAGTATTTCGGGATCCCTGGGGTCTGAAGCTTTCTTT. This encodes CASSISGSLGSEAFF. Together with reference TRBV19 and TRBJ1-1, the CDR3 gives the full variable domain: DGGITQSPKYLFRKEGQNVTLSCEQNLNHDAMYWYRQDPGQGLRLIYYSQIVNDFQKGDIAEGYSVSREKKESFPLTVTSAQKNPTAFYLCASSISGSLGSEAFFGQGTRLTVV.

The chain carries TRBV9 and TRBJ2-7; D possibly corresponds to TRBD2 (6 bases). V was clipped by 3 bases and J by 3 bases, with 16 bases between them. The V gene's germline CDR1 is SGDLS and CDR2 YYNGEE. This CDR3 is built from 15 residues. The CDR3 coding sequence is TGTGCCAGCAGCGCAGGTGGGGGGACGGACTACGAGCAGTACTTC. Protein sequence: CASSAGGGTDYEQYF. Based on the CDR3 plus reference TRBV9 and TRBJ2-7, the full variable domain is DSGVTQTPKHLITATGQRVTLRCSPRSGDLSVYWYQQSLDQGLQFLIQYYNGEERAKGNILERFSAQQFPDLHSELNLSSLELGDSALYFCASSAGGGTDYEQYFGPGTRLTVT.

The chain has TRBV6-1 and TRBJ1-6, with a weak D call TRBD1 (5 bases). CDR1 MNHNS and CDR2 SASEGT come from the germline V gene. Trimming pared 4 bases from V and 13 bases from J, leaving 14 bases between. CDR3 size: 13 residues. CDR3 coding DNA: TGTGCCAGCAGTGGAACCTACAGGTCCCCCCTCCACTTT. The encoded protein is CASSGTYRSPLHF.

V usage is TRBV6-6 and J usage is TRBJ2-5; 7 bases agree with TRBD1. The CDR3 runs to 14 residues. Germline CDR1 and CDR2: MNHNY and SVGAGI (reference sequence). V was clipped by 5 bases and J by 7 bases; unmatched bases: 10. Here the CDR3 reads CASSQDRSLGTQYF. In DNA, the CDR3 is TGTGCCAGCAGTCAGGACAGGAGCCTAGGGACCCAGTACTTC.

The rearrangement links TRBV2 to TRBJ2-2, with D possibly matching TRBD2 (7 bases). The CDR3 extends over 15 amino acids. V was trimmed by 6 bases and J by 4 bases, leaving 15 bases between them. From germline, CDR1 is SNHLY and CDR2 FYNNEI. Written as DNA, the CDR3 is TGTGCCAGCAGCCCCGTTAGGGGGGGCACCGGGGAGCTGTTTTTT. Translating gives CASSPVRGGTGELFF.

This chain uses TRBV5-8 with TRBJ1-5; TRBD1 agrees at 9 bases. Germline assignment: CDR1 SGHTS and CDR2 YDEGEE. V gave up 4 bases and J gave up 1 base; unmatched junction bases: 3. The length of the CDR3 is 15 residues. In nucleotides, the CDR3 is TGTGCCAGCAGCCTGACAGGGGGAAGCAATCAGCCCCAGCATTTT. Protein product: CASSLTGGSNQPQHF.

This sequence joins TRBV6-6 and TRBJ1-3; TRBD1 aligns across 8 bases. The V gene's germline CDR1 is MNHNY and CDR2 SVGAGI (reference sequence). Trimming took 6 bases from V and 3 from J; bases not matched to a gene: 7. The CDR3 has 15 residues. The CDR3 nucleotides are TGTGCCAGCAGAAACTCAGGGGGCGGTGGAAACACCATATATTTT. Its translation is CASRNSGGGGNTIYF.

The CDR3 region has the DNA TGCGCCAGCAGCCAAGATCTTTGGGACAGGGGTGGTCAGCCCCAGCATTTT. Its translation: CASSQDLWDRGGQPQHF. The rearrangement joins TRBV4-1 to TRBJ1-5; 10 bases fit TRBD1. Trimming took 0 bases from V and 6 from J; bases not matched to a gene: 8. The CDR3 is made up of 17 amino acids. Germline values: CDR1 MGHRA, CDR2 YSYEKL.

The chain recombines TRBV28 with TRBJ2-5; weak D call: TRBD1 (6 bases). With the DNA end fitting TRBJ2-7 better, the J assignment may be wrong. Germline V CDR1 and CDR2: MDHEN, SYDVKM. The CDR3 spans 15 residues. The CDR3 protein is CASKTGTTSSYEQYF. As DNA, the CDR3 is TGTGCCAGCAAGACCGGGACAACCTCTTCCTACGAGCAGTACTTC.

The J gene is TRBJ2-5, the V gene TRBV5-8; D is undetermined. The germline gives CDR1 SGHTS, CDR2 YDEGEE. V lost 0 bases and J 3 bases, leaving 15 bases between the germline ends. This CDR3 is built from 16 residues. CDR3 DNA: TGTGCCAGCAGCTTGGCCCTCCAGCCGCTAGAAGAGACCCAGTACTTC. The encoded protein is CASSLALQPLEETQYF.

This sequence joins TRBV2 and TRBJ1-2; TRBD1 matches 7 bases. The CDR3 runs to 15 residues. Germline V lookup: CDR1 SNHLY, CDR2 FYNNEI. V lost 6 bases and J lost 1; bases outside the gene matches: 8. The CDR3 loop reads CASRRNRGDNYGYTF. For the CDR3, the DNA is TGTGCCAGCAGAAGAAACAGGGGCGATAACTATGGCTACACCTTC.

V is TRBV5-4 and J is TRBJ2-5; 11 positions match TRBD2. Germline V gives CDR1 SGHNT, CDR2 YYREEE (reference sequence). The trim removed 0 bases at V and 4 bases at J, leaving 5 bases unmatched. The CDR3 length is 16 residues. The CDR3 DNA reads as TGTGCCAGCAGCTTGGGCGGGACTAGCGGCTTAGAGACCCAGTACTTC. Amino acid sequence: CASSLGGTSGLETQYF. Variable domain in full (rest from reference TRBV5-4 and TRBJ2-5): ETGVTQSPTHLIKTRGQQVTLRCSSQSGHNTVSWYQQALGQGPQFIFQYYREEENGRGNFPPRFSGLQFPNYSSELNVNALELDDSALYLCASSLGGTSGLETQYFGPGTRLLVL.

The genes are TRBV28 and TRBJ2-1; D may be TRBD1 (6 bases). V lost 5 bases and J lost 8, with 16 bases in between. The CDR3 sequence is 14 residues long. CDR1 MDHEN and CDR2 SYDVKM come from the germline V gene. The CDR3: CASSDPRGLDEQFF. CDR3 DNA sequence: TGTGCCAGCAGTGACCCAAGGGGGTTGGATGAGCAGTTCTTC.

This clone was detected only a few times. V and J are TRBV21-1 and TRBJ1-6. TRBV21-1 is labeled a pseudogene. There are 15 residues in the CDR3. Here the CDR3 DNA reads TGTGCCAGCAGCAAATACGGGGAAGAGAATTCACCCCTCCACTTT. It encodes CASSKYGEENSPLHF.